This is a list of T cell receptor beta chains from one sample in a study of blood T cells in healthy people across ages. In TCRdb, the 5' RACE reads were re-called with MiXCR into one record per CDR3 protein. The table records about 1.5 million distinct CDR3 sequences, under 55% of them present only once. The sample was blood. All receptors come from a woman under 30 in good health. Each CDR3 is given with its conserved first and last residue. Fields, in order: clone size, CDR3 length, V gene, J gene, D gene, CDR3 protein, CDR3 DNA. A D gene is named only where the DNA matches it firmly. Some rows mark clone size as missing; the rest say once, few, many or name a class of expanded clone.

once	12	TRBV6-2/TRBV6-3	TRBJ1-2	.	CASSYPSCGYTF	TGTGCCAGCAGTTATCCCTCCTGTGGCTACACCTTC
.	14	TRBV20-1	TRBJ1-2	.	CSANPDPPNYGYTF	TGCAGTGCTAACCCGGACCCCCCTAACTATGGCTACACCTTC
.	15	TRBV6-6	TRBJ1-1	TRBD1	CASSRTGGLATEAFF	TGTGCCAGCAGCCGGACAGGGGGTCTGGCCACTGAAGCTTTCTTT
few	12	TRBV6-2/TRBV6-3	TRBJ2-7	.	CASRTGLYEQYF	TGTGCCAGCAGAACCGGCCTATACGAGCAGTACTTC
few	16	TRBV6-6	TRBJ2-1	.	CASRGRDRISYNEQFF	TGTGCCAGCAGGGGCAGAGACAGGATAAGCTACAATGAGCAGTTCTTC
.	18	TRBV28	TRBJ2-7	.	CASSLGILRAVLRAEQYF	.
.	12	TRBV6-6	TRBJ2-3	.	CASQTNTDTQYF	TGTGCCAGCCAAACTAACACAGATACGCAGTATTTT
many	15	TRBV10-3	TRBJ1-2	.	CASQGQSPSYYGYTF	TGTGCCTCACAAGGACAGTCTCCTTCATACTATGGCTACACCTTC
.	16	TRBV6-2/TRBV6-3	TRBJ2-7	TRBD1	CASSHVPGQGADEQYF	TGTGCCAGCAGCCACGTGCCGGGACAGGGGGCAGACGAGCAGTACTTC
.	14	TRBV11-3	TRBJ2-3	.	CASSSRERADTQYF	TGTGCCAGCAGCTCCCGTGAACGAGCAGATACGCAGTATTTT
few	13	TRBV7-7	TRBJ2-1	.	CASSSERYNEQFF	TGTGCTAGCAGCTCGGAACGCTACAATGAGCAGTTCTTC
.	15	TRBV6-6	TRBJ1-2	.	CASTTGRVLGYGYTF	TGTGCCAGCACCACGGGGAGGGTTCTTGGCTATGGCTACACCTTC
many	16	TRBV10-3	TRBJ2-1	TRBD2	CAISGLAGASYNEQFF	TGTGCCATCAGTGGATTAGCGGGGGCCTCCTACAATGAGCAGTTCTTC
.	19	TRBV11-3	TRBJ2-3	.	CASSVYRRLAHRGTDTQYF	TGTGCCAGCAGCGTATATCGACGGTTAGCGCACAGGGGCACAGATACGCAGTATTTT
few	16	TRBV5-1	TRBJ2-3	TRBD2	CASSLRLAGNADTQYF	TGCGCCAGCAGCCTGCGACTAGCGGGTAACGCAGATACGCAGTATTTT
many	14	TRBV6-2/TRBV6-3	TRBJ1-1	TRBD1	CASSNNRGYTEAFF	TGTGCCAGCAGTAACAACAGGGGGTACACTGAAGCTTTCTTT
.	15	TRBV6-2/TRBV6-3	TRBJ2-1	TRBD1	CASTIQGARFNEQFF	TGTGCCAGCACCATACAGGGGGCAAGGTTCAATGAGCAGTTCTTC
once	14	TRBV28	TRBJ2-7	.	CASSMRTGKDEQYF	TGTGCCAGCAGTATGCGGACCGGGAAGGACGAGCAGTACTTC
.	16	TRBV29-1	TRBJ2-1	.	CSVVIGSRRLYNEQFF	TGCAGCGTTGTAATAGGGTCGAGGAGACTCTACAATGAGCAGTTCTTC
.	14	TRBV4-2	TRBJ1-1	TRBD1	CASSQDVQGALAFF	TGTGCCAGCAGCCAAGACGTACAGGGGGCTCTAGCTTTCTTT
few	13	TRBV29-1	TRBJ2-1	.	CSVGGTLGDEQFF	TGCAGCGTTGGAGGAACACTTGGAGATGAGCAGTTCTTC
.	13	TRBV7-2	TRBJ2-7	TRBD2	CVSSPTSRYEQYF	TGTGTCAGCAGCCCGACTAGCCGCTACGAGCAGTACTTC
.	13	TRBV29-1	TRBJ1-2	.	CSARDGLNYGYTF	TGCAGCGCCCGGGACGGACTTAACTATGGCTACACCTTC
few	13	TRBV7-9	TRBJ1-5	.	CASGQGSNQPQHF	TGTGCCAGCGGGCAGGGAAGCAATCAGCCCCAGCATTTT
few	11	TRBV12-3/TRBV12-4	TRBJ1-2	TRBD1	CASRGRGLFTF	TGTGCCAGCAGGGGCAGGGGGCTCTTCACCTTC
few	16	TRBV3-1	TRBJ1-1	.	CASSLQGFTEVTEAFF	TGTGCCAGCAGCCTCCAAGGTTTTACAGAAGTCACTGAAGCTTTCTTT
.	14	TRBV29-1	TRBJ2-3	TRBD2	CSVVSGISTDTQYF	TGCAGCGTTGTGAGCGGGATTAGCACAGATACGCAGTATTTT
few	16	TRBV7-8	TRBJ2-2	TRBD2	CASSLLRGEGTGELFF	TGTGCCAGCAGCCTACTTCGGGGGGAAGGGACCGGGGAGCTGTTTTTT
.	13	TRBV2	TRBJ2-2	.	CVRQAENTGELFF	TGTGTCAGACAGGCCGAGAACACCGGGGAGCTGTTTTTT
once	13	TRBV6-6	TRBJ1-5	.	CASRKVSNQPQHF	TGTGCCAGCAGGAAAGTTAGCAATCAGCCCCAGCATTTT
few	13	TRBV29-1	TRBJ2-7	.	CSVSGYGTYEQYF	TGCAGCGTTAGCGGGTACGGGACCTACGAGCAGTACTTC
few	11	TRBV20-1	TRBJ2-1	.	CSARVVDEQFF	TGCAGTGCTAGAGTGGTGGATGAGCAGTTCTTC
few	14	TRBV2	TRBJ1-5	.	CASSVDRRHQPQHF	TGTGCCAGCAGCGTTGACAGGAGGCATCAGCCCCAGCATTTT
.	13	TRBV25-1	TRBJ2-7	.	CASSEYMDYEQYF	TGTGCCAGCAGTGAATATATGGATTACGAGCAGTACTTC
.	13	TRBV15	TRBJ2-7	.	CATSTQVGYEQYF	TGTGCCACCAGCACGCAGGTAGGCTACGAGCAGTACTTC
few	15	TRBV4-1	TRBJ2-5	TRBD2	CASSQVAGGKETQYF	TGCGCCAGCAGCCAAGTAGCGGGGGGGAAGGAGACCCAGTACTTC
.	15	TRBV12-3/TRBV12-4	TRBJ2-3	.	CASRPAGWITDTQYF	TGTGCCAGCAGGCCCGCGGGGTGGATCACAGATACGCAGTATTTT
few	12	TRBV29-1	TRBJ1-2	.	CSASESSNGYTF	TGCAGTGCGTCAGAGTCGTCGAATGGCTACACCTTC
.	13	TRBV7-9	TRBJ2-7	.	CASSLRNFYEQYF	TGTGCCAGCAGCTTACGGAACTTCTACGAGCAGTACTTC
.	15	TRBV20-1	TRBJ1-1	.	CSAPRQQGMNTEAFF	TGCAGTGCCCCAAGGCAGCAAGGGATGAACACTGAAGCTTTCTTT
few	13	TRBV6-2/TRBV6-3	TRBJ1-5	TRBD1	CASGQGVYQPQHF	TGTGCCAGCGGGCAGGGGGTTTATCAGCCCCAGCATTTT
few	19	TRBV7-2	TRBJ2-3	TRBD2	CASSTVPTSGGTGTDTQYF	TGTGCCAGCAGCACAGTCCCAACTAGCGGGGGTACGGGCACAGATACGCAGTATTTT
.	13	TRBV20-1	TRBJ2-3	.	CSAHAAETDTRYF	TGCAGTGCTCACGCCGCTGAGACAGATACGCGGTATTTT
.	15	TRBV15	TRBJ1-5	.	CATRSSQRNNQPQHF	TGTGCCACCAGATCGTCGCAGAGAAACAATCAGCCCCAGCATTTT
.	15	TRBV4-3	TRBJ2-3	TRBD1	CTSSPWDRGMDTQYF	TGCACCAGCAGCCCCTGGGACAGGGGAATGGATACGCAGTATTTT
.	15	TRBV7-8	TRBJ2-7	.	CASSLVAGAYNEQYF	TGTGCCAGCAGCTTAGTGGCGGGGGCCTACAATGAGCAGTACTTC
.	15	TRBV5-1	TRBJ2-7	.	CASSLEGVVVYEQYF	TGCGCCAGCAGCTTGGAGGGAGTAGTAGTCTACGAGCAGTACTTC
many	14	TRBV27	TRBJ2-7	.	CASSLWRESYEQYF	TGTGCCAGCAGTTTATGGCGGGAATCCTACGAGCAGTACTTC
few	15	TRBV12-3/TRBV12-4	TRBJ2-7	TRBD2	CASSFGGSSLYEQYF	TGTGCCAGCAGTTTTGGCGGGAGTTCCCTTTACGAGCAGTACTTC
.	17	TRBV18	TRBJ1-2	.	CASSPYGTRFGAYGYTF	TGTGCCAGCTCACCGTACGGGACACGGTTCGGAGCCTATGGCTACACCTTC